One sample yielded the 2 T cell receptor beta chains listed below, sequenced in a study of blood T cells in healthy people across ages. The use of a sample-barcoded 5' primer and a J-beta primer mix characterized a second PCR of about 7 to 12 cycles. TCRdb analysed the 5' RACE reads with MiXCR anew, one entry per CDR3 protein. The sample lists nearly 800,000 distinct CDR3 sequences, 20% to 30% occurring once. The sample also formed part of further work on T cells of mothers and their children.

Sequencing input: blood. These receptor sequences come from a boy between 10 and 17 years old in good health.

CDR3 protein: CASSLGGRGTQYF. The CDR3 coding sequence is TGTGCCAGCAGTTTAGGTGGACGAGGCACCCAGTACTTC. The chain carries TRBV12-3 or TRBV12-4 and TRBJ2-5; D not resolved. There are 13 residues in the CDR3. Trimming removed 1 base at V and 8 bases at J, with 11 bases between.

The rearrangement uses TRBV12-3 or TRBV12-4 and TRBJ1-4; D gene unclear. CDR3 length equals 16 residues. V dropped 5 bases and J dropped 9 bases, with 22 bases sitting between them. CDR3 residues: CASSHYSAAVMKKLFF. DNA for the CDR3: TGTGCCAGCAGTCACTATTCGGCGGCGGTAATGAAAAAACTGTTTTTT.